The 4 T cell receptor beta chains given below trace back to one sample, sequenced in a study of a mutant IDH1 vaccine in newly diagnosed glioma. As to time point: baseline, week 1 (first vaccination visit). The treatment is: pre-vaccination baseline after standard-of-care therapy. This table comes from immunoSEQ multiplex PCR, and its TCRdb copy is limited to in-frame clones, with some not included. The top ten hold less than 0.65% of the sample, which has fewer than 100,000 clones, 70% to 90% seen once. Here the sequenced sample was PBMCs, taken from a glioma patient treated with radiotherapy, temozolomide or both. These receptors were taken from a woman aged 45-65 years with glioma.

DNA for the CDR3: TGTGCCAGCACTCCGGGGCGGACGTGGGTAGGCACAGATACGCAGTATTTT. It encodes CASTPGRTWVGTDTQYF. V gene TRBV5-5 combines with J gene TRBJ2-3, with D possibly called TRBD1 or TRBD2 (5 bases each). Trimming shortened V by 6 bases and J by 1 base, and 21 bases separated the two germline ends. This CDR3 is built from 17 residues. The germline V gene encodes CDR1 SGHKS and CDR2 YYEKEE (reference sequence).

The chain is built from TRBV6-4 and TRBJ1-5; possible D gene TRBD1, 5 bases. CDR1 and CDR2 from the germline V gene are MRHNA and SNTAGT. This CDR3 spans 13 amino acids. The V gene lost 5 bases and the J gene lost 5 bases, with 10 bases spanning the gap. Here the CDR3 DNA reads TGTGCCAGCAGTCCCAGGGAGGATCAGCCCCAGCATTTT. Its translation is CASSPREDQPQHF.

V usage is TRBV9 and J usage is TRBJ2-5, with 11 bases that match TRBD1. The J call may be faulty, since TRBJ2-7 better matches the DNA end. The germline V gene has CDR1 SGDLS and CDR2 YYNGEE. This CDR3 spans 14 amino acids. Written as DNA, the CDR3 is TGTGCCAGCAGCGCCGGGACAGGGGGTTACGAGCAGTACTTC. This translates into CASSAGTGGYEQYF.

The rearrangement joins TRBV21-1 to TRBJ1-5; the DNA was not used to check the table's D call, TRBD1. TRBV21-1 corresponds to a pseudogene. This CDR3 comprises 17 residues. CDR3 nucleotide sequence: TGTGCCAGCAGGTGCCGGAAGGGGGATATTAGCAATCAGCCCCAGCATTTT. It codes for CASRCRKGDISNQPQHF.